This record looks at one T cell receptor (beta chain) sequence and its context. Its matching antigen is unknown. MiXCR was run by TCRdb on the 5' RACE reads, yielding one entry per CDR3 protein. The sample includes about 550,000 distinct CDR3 sequences, approximately 20% of them seen just once. Healthy Caucasians, and only they, were the donors. This CDR3 is 11 amino acids long. Germline V lookup: CDR1 SNHLY, CDR2 FYNNEI. V gave up 6 bases and J gave up 9 bases, with 9 bases separating them. The data are from a study of identical twins. Findings and limits, study-wide: Conclusions came from cross-sectional statistical analysis, not from following the same donors.

The same sample was also used in a study of yellow fever vaccine responses in identical twins. That report adds: Among the twins, the vaccine T cell response reportedly seemed partly convergent and partly personalized.

This clonotype was obtained from a young woman in good health. This chain joins TRBV2 and TRBJ2-1; D remains ambiguous. Sequencing used CD4+ T cells sorted from blood. In DNA, the CDR3 is TGTGCCAGCAGCCCCCTTAGTGAGCAGTTCTTC. It is translated as CASSPLSEQFF. The full variable domain, rest sourced from reference TRBV2 and TRBJ2-1, is EPEVTQTPSHQVTQMGQEVILRCVPISNHLYFYWYRQILGQKVEFLVSFYNNEISEKSEIFDDQFSVERPDGSNFTLKIRSTKLEDSAMYFCASSPLSEQFFGPGTRLTVL.